These 27 T cell receptor beta chains share one sample of origin, sequenced in a study of liver allograft versus peripheral blood T cells (dated by TCRdb to 2019 to 2021). Regarding the complete study: The study compared T cell receptor repertoires found within transplanted livers against repertoires in the peripheral blood of liver transplant recipients.

TCRdb shows the sequencer as Illumina MiSeq. TCRdb applied fastp at Q25 and MiXCR to the public reads, then kept only in-frame beta chains. Entries that share a CDR3 protein sequence are merged under the most common genes and DNA. Recorded for this sample are approximately 9,100 distinct CDR3 sequences; over 12% of them occurred a single time. The ten most abundant clones make up roughly 2.9% of the sample. These receptors were collected from a human patient who had a liver transplant. Some T cells may have been brought in with the graft after a transplant.

This clonotype appeared a few times. The chain is built from TRBV30 and TRBJ1-6; TRBD1 agrees at 8 bases. Germline V gives CDR1 GTSNPN, CDR2 SVGIG (reference sequence). Trimming took 6 bases from V and 10 from J; bases not matched to a gene: 5. The CDR3 totals 12 residues. CDR3 amino acids: CACRQGRSPLHF. Here the CDR3 DNA reads TGTGCCTGTAGACAGGGGCGCTCACCCCTCCACTTT.

By its share, this clonotype is medium-sized. This chain joins TRBV13 and TRBJ1-1, with D possibly TRBD1 on 5 matching bases. The CDR3 is 12 amino acids. The V and J ends lost 3 bases and 8 bases respectively, with 10 bases between them. Germline CDR1 and CDR2: PRHDT and FYEKMQ (reference sequence). The CDR3 reads CASSLGWGEAFF. Here the CDR3 DNA reads TGTGCCAGCAGCTTGGGTTGGGGGGAAGCTTTCTTT. Looking up the rest from reference TRBV13 and TRBJ1-1 gives the full variable domain: AAGVIQSPRHLIKEKRETATLKCYPIPRHDTVYWYQQGPGQDPQFLISFYEKMQSDKGSIPDRFSAQQFSDYHSELNMSSLELGDSALYFCASSLGWGEAFFGQGTRLTVV.

By sample fraction, this clonotype is medium-sized. The chain carries TRBV28 and TRBJ1-2, with no clear D. The CDR3 runs 13 residues. Trimming pared 5 bases from V and 2 bases from J, leaving 9 bases between. Looked up from germline, CDR1 is MDHEN and CDR2 is SYDVKM. In DNA, the CDR3 is TGTGCCAGCAGTGGGTACCCAAACTATGGCTACACCTTC. Its protein is CASSGYPNYGYTF.

The V and J genes are TRBV14 and TRBJ1-4, with D possibly TRBD1 on 6 matching bases. This CDR3 is built from 13 residues. Trimming removed 6 bases at V and 5 bases at J, with 10 bases between. CDR1 is SGHDN and CDR2 is FVKESK in the germline V gene. The CDR3 nucleotides are TGTGCCAGCAGAATACAGGGAAATGAAAAACTGTTTTTT. It specifies CASRIQGNEKLFF.

This clonotype is medium-sized. The CDR3 coding sequence is TGTGCCAGCAGCTTAGAGGCGGGACGGGGGTTCTTC. Protein product: CASSLEAGRGFF. The genes are TRBV7-2 and TRBJ2-1, with D perhaps TRBD2 (6 bases). V was trimmed by 1 base and J by 15 bases, leaving 13 bases between them. The CDR3 is 12 amino acids. In germline, CDR1 is SGHTA, CDR2 FQGNSA.

Many counts were recorded for this clonotype. The chain combines TRBV20-1 with TRBJ1-2; no definite D call. V was cut by 0 bases and J by 3 bases, with 11 bases left in between. The V gene's germline CDR1 is DFQATT and CDR2 SNEGSKA (reference sequence). The CDR3 has 14 residues. The CDR3 region is CSARDLETDYGYTF. The DNA of the CDR3 is TGCAGTGCTAGAGATCTGGAGACGGACTATGGCTACACCTTC.

In its sample, this clonotype was seen many times. V usage is TRBV12-3 or TRBV12-4 and J usage is TRBJ1-2, with 8 nucleotides matching TRBD1. The CDR3 spans 13 residues. The ends lost 5 bases at V and 8 bases at J; junction bases unmatched: 7. The DNA of the CDR3 is TGTGCCAGCAGTGCCGGACAGGGTGGCGGCTACACCTTC. Translating it yields CASSAGQGGGYTF.

V and J are TRBV25-1 and TRBJ2-6, with 10 bases fitting TRBD2. The CDR3 has 16 amino acids. From germline, CDR1 is MGHDK and CDR2 SYGVNS. J gave up 2 bases and V 7 bases, and 5 bases lay outside the gene matches. CDR3: CASTGLAGAGANVLTF. The CDR3, as DNA: TGTGCCAGCACTGGGCTAGCGGGGGCTGGGGCCAACGTCCTGACTTTC.

This clonotype qualifies as medium-sized (0.01 to 0.1%). The genes are TRBV7-2 and TRBJ1-2, with a possible D match to TRBD1 (5 bases). The CDR3 consists of 13 residues. Trimming took 7 bases from V and 7 from J, leaving 16 bases between them. From germline, CDR1 is SGHTA and CDR2 FQGNSA. In DNA form, the CDR3 reads TGTGCCAGCACCCCGATAGGGGAAGGTGGCTACACCTTC. This encodes CASTPIGEGGYTF.

This rearrangement joins TRBV20-1 to TRBJ2-5; no reliable D call. The V end lost 1 base, the J end lost 4 bases, and 4 bases lay between the germline ends. Germline CDR1 DFQATT, CDR2 SNEGSKA (reference sequence). The CDR3 is made up of 11 amino acids. The chain's CDR3 is CSARVRETQYF. The CDR3 region has the DNA TGCAGTGCTAGAGTTAGAGAGACCCAGTACTTC.

This chain connects TRBV20-1 to TRBJ1-1; the D gene is possibly TRBD1 (6 bases). The CDR3 is 13 residues long. V lost 3 bases to trimming and J lost 3 bases, with 11 bases between them. Germline CDR1 is DFQATT and CDR2 is SNEGSKA (reference sequence). The CDR3: CSASRTVDTEAFF. CDR3 sequence (DNA): TGCAGTGCTAGTAGGACAGTGGACACTGAAGCTTTCTTT.

V gene TRBV30 combines with J gene TRBJ1-1; possibly TRBD1 for D (5 bases). With 4 bases removed from V and 0 bases from J, the gap between germline ends came to 12 bases. CDR3 length equals 14 residues. Looked up from germline, CDR1 is GTSNPN and CDR2 is SVGIG (reference sequence). DNA for the CDR3: TGTGCCTGGAATCAGGGACTTATGAACACTGAAGCTTTCTTT. This codes for CAWNQGLMNTEAFF.

This clonotype was found a few times. The chain employs TRBV7-9 and TRBJ2-5, with 8 nucleotides matching TRBD2. Germline CDR1 is SEHNR and CDR2 is FQNEAQ (reference sequence). The CDR3 has 16 amino acids. The V segment lost 5 bases and the J segment 5 bases; nucleotides outside the gene matches: 13. The CDR3 spells CASSQGAGGGGETQYF. The CDR3, as DNA: TGTGCCAGCAGCCAGGGTGCGGGAGGAGGAGGCGAGACCCAGTACTTC.

This clonotype was detected ten times or more. The J gene is TRBJ2-2, the V gene TRBV7-9; possibly TRBD1 or TRBD2 for D (5 bases each). The CDR3 runs 13 residues. The V and J ends lost 7 bases and 7 bases respectively, with 13 bases between them. The germline V gene encodes CDR1 SEHNR and CDR2 FQNEAQ (reference sequence). CDR3 amino acids: CASTRSGGGELFF. The CDR3 bases are TGTGCCAGCACCCGAAGTGGGGGCGGGGAGCTGTTTTTT.

This clonotype is medium-sized within its sample. The chain carries TRBV18 and TRBJ1-2; D might be TRBD1 (6 bases). The V end lost 3 bases, the J end lost 2 bases, and 13 bases lay between the germline ends. CDR3 length equals 15 residues. Per germline, CDR1 KGHSH and CDR2 LQKENI. The CDR3 nucleotides read TGTGCCAGCTCACCCTCAGCGCAGGGGAACTATGGCTACACCTTC. Encoded protein: CASSPSAQGNYGYTF.

This clonotype was seen ten or more times. The chain has TRBV9 and TRBJ2-1; 11 bases line up with TRBD2. Germline V gives CDR1 SGDLS, CDR2 YYNGEE. The CDR3 spans 15 residues. Unmatched junction bases numbered 4, after V lost 4 bases and J lost 4 bases. The CDR3 here is CASSTGLAAYNEQFF. The CDR3 nucleotides are TGTGCCAGCAGCACGGGACTAGCGGCTTACAATGAGCAGTTCTTC. The full variable domain, completed using reference TRBV9 and TRBJ2-1, is DSGVTQTPKHLITATGQRVTLRCSPRSGDLSVYWYQQSLDQGLQFLIQYYNGEERAKGNILERFSAQQFPDLHSELNLSSLELGDSALYFCASSTGLAAYNEQFFGPGTRLTVL.

The chain carries TRBV20-1 and TRBJ2-2; TRBD2 matches at 7 bases. CDR3 length: 16 residues. The germline V gene encodes CDR1 DFQATT and CDR2 SNEGSKA (reference sequence). V gave up 2 bases and J gave up 6 bases; unmatched junction bases: 12. CDR3 nucleotide sequence: TGCAGTGCTAGACCGGATGGGGGGGGACGGGCCGGGGAGCTGTTTTTT. It yields the protein CSARPDGGGRAGELFF.

This chain links TRBV28 with TRBJ1-1, with D perhaps matching TRBD1 (5 bases). This CDR3 is built from 12 residues. V was trimmed by 6 bases and J by 3 bases, leaving 8 bases between them. Germline V gives CDR1 MDHEN, CDR2 SYDVKM. In DNA form, the CDR3 reads TGTGCCAGCAGATCGACAGACACTGAAGCTTTCTTT. The encoded protein is CASRSTDTEAFF.

Of note for this clonotype: A read error may explain this, as a much larger clone is one base away. The V gene is TRBV12-3 or TRBV12-4, the J gene TRBJ2-2; tentative D call: TRBD1 (6 bases). The CDR3 has 14 residues. The CDR3 bases are TGTGCCAGCACAGGGACAACCCGGTCCGGGGAGCAGTTTTTT. It encodes CASTGTTRSGEQFF.

This clonotype came up many times. The chain joins TRBV27 to TRBJ2-1; TRBD1 matches at 7 bases. J gave up 3 bases and V 7 bases, and 12 bases lay outside the gene matches. CDR3 size: 16 residues. The V gene's germline CDR1 is MNHEY and CDR2 SMNVEV (reference sequence). The DNA of the CDR3 is TGTGCCAGCACGGCTGGAATGACAGGGCTCTACAATGAGCAGTTCTTC. It is translated as CASTAGMTGLYNEQFF.

The chain combines TRBV16 with TRBJ2-7; TRBD1 agrees at 9 bases. CDR3 length equals 17 residues. V was clipped by 1 base and J by 6 bases; unmatched bases: 13. The germline gives CDR1 KGHSY, CDR2 FQNENV. The chain's CDR3 is CASSQFLRGQGGGEQYF. The CDR3 DNA reads as TGTGCCAGCAGCCAATTTCTTCGGGGACAGGGTGGTGGCGAGCAGTACTTC.

By sample fraction, this clonotype is medium-sized (0.01 to 0.1%). V is TRBV19 and J is TRBJ1-2; a possible D gene is TRBD1 (6 bases). Trimming took 7 bases from V and 2 from J, leaving 20 bases between them. The CDR3 has 16 amino acids. CDR1 is LNHDA and CDR2 is SQIVND in the germline V gene (reference sequence). The DNA for the CDR3 is TGTGCCAGTACCCTAAGGGGGGCCGGCGAGAACTATGGCTACACCTTC. Its protein product is CASTLRGAGENYGYTF.

This clonotype is labeled as medium-sized. The chain couples TRBV19 to TRBJ2-3, with 9 nucleotides matching TRBD2. CDR1 LNHDA and CDR2 SQIVND come from the germline V gene (reference sequence). The CDR3 runs to 15 residues. J gave up 3 bases and V 5 bases, and 6 bases lay outside the gene matches. The CDR3 sequence is CASSPSSGRTDTQYF. The CDR3 DNA reads TGTGCCAGTAGTCCAAGTAGCGGGAGAACAGATACGCAGTATTTT.

The genes are TRBV28 and TRBJ2-4; 11 bases fit TRBD1. The CDR3 runs 17 residues. V lost 9 bases and J lost 4; bases outside the gene matches: 14. From germline, CDR1 is MDHEN and CDR2 SYDVKM. The CDR3 DNA reads TGTGCCAGTAGAATACGACGGGACAGGGGGGGAAAAAACATTCAGTACTTC. Translated, it gives CASRIRRDRGGKNIQYF.

By sample share, this clonotype is medium-sized. This sequence joins TRBV16 and TRBJ2-7, with D perhaps matching TRBD1 or TRBD2 (5 bases each). Trimming stripped 0 bases from V and 0 bases from J, with 12 bases between. The CDR3 extends over 16 amino acids. Germline V gives CDR1 KGHSY, CDR2 FQNENV. This chain's CDR3 is CASSQSRLGTSYEQYF. In DNA, the CDR3 is TGTGCCAGCAGCCAATCCCGACTCGGGACCTCCTACGAGCAGTACTTC.

This clonotype ranks as medium-sized (0.01 to 0.1%). The rearrangement joins TRBV29-1 to TRBJ2-1; tentative D call: TRBD2 (6 bases). Trimming removed 3 bases from V and 1 base from J, with 16 bases in between. Germline V gives CDR1 SQVTM, CDR2 ANQGSEA. The CDR3 spans 16 residues. As DNA, the CDR3 is TGCAGCGTTGACCGTTCAAATAGCGGTTCCTACAATGAGCAGTTCTTC. This gives the protein CSVDRSNSGSYNEQFF.

This clonotype was recorded a few times. J is TRBJ2-7 and V is TRBV7-9, with D perhaps matching TRBD1 or TRBD2 (8 bases each). Between the trimmed V and J ends, which lost 6 bases and 9 bases, there was a span of 18 bases. This CDR3 is built from 13 residues. The germline V gene encodes CDR1 SEHNR and CDR2 FQNEAQ (reference sequence). The CDR3 nucleotides read TGTGCCAGCAGTCTAGCGGGCGACAGGGGGCAGTACTTC. Protein sequence: CASSLAGDRGQYF.